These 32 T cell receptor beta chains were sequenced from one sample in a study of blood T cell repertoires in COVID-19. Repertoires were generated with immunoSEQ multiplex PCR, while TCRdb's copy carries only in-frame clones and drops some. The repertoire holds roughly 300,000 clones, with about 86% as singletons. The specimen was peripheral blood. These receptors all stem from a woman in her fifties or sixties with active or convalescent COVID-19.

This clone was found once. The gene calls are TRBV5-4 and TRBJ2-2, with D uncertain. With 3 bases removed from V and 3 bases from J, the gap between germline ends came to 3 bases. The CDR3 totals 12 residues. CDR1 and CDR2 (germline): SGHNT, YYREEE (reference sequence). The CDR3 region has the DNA TGTGCCAGCAGCTCGTACACCGGGGAGCTGTTTTTT. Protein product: CASSSYTGELFF.

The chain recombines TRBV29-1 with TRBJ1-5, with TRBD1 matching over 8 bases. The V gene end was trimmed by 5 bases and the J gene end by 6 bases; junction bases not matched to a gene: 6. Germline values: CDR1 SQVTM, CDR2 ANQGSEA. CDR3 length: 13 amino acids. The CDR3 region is CSVLGQGGQPQHF. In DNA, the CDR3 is TGCAGCGTTCTTGGACAGGGAGGTCAGCCCCAGCATTTT.

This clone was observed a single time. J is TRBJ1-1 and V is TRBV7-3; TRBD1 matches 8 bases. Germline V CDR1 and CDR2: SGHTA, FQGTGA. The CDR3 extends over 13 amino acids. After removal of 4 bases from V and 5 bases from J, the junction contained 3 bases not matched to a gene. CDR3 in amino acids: CASSSTGETEAFF. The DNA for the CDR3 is TGTGCCAGCAGCTCGACAGGGGAGACTGAAGCTTTCTTT.

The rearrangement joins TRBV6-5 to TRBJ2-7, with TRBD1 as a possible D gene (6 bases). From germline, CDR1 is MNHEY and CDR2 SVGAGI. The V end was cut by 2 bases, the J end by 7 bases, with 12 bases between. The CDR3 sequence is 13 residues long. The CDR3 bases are TGTGCCAGCAGTTACGGGCAGGGGTTAGAGCAGTACTTC. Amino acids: CASSYGQGLEQYF.

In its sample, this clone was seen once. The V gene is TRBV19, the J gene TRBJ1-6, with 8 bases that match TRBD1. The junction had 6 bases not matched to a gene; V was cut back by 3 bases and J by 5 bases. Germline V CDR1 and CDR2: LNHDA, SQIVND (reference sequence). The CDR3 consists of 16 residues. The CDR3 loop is CASSIQGAGDNSPLHF. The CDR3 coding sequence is TGTGCCAGTAGTATCCAGGGGGCCGGCGATAATTCACCCCTCCACTTT. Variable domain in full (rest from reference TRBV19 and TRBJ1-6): DGGITQSPKYLFRKEGQNVTLSCEQNLNHDAMYWYRQDPGQGLRLIYYSQIVNDFQKGDIAEGYSVSREKKESFPLTVTSAQKNPTAFYLCASSIQGAGDNSPLHFGNGTRLTVT.

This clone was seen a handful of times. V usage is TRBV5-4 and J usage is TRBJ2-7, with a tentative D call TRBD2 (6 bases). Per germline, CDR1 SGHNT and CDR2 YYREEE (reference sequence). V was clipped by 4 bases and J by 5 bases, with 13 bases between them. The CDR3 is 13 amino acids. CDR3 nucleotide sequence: TGTGCCAGCAGCCTCAGAAGGAGGGACGAGCAGTACTTC. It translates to CASSLRRRDEQYF.

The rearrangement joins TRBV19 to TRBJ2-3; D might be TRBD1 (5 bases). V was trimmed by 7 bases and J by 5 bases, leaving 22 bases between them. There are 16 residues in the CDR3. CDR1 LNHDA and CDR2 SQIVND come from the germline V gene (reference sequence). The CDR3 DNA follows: TGTGCCAGTACCCCTAGGCCAGGGTGGGGTGGAGATACGCAGTATTTT. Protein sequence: CASTPRPGWGGDTQYF.

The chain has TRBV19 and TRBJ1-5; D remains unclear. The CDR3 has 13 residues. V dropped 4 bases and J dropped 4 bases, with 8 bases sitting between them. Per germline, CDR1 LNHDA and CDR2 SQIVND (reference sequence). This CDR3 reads CASSTDHNQPQHF. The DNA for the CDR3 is TGTGCCAGTAGTACAGACCATAATCAGCCCCAGCATTTT.

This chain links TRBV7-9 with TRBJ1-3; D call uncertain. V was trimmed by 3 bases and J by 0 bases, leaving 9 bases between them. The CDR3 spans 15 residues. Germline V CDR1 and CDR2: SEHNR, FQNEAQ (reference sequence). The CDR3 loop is CASSLSRLSGNTIYF. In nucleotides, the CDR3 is TGTGCCAGCAGCTTGAGCCGTCTCTCTGGAAACACCATATATTTT.

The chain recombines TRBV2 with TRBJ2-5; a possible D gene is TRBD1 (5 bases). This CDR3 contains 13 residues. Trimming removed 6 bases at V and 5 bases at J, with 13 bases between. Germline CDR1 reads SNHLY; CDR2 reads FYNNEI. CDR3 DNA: TGTGCCAGCAGGATACAGGAAGGGGAGACCCAGTACTTC. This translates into CASRIQEGETQYF.

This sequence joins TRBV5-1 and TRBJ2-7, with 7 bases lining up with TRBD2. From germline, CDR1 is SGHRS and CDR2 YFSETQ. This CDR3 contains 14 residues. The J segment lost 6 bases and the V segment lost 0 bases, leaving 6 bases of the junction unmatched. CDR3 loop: CASSLGEASGEQYF. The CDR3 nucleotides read TGCGCCAGCAGCTTGGGTGAGGCTAGCGGCGAGCAGTACTTC.

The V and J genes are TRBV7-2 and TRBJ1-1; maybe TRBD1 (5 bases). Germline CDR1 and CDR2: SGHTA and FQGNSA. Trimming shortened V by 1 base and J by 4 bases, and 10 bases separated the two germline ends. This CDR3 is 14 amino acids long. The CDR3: CASSLVGRVTEAFF. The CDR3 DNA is TGTGCCAGCAGCTTAGTCGGCAGGGTCACTGAAGCTTTCTTT.

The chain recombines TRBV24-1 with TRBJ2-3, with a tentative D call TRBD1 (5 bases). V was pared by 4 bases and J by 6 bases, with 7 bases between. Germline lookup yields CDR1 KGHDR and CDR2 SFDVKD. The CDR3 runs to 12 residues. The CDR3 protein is CATSETADTQYF. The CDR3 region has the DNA TGTGCCACCAGTGAGACAGCGGATACGCAGTATTTT.

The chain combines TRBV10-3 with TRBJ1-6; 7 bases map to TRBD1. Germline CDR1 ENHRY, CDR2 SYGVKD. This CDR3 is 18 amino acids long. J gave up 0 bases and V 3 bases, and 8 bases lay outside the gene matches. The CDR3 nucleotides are TGTGCCATCAGTGACCCCCCACAGGGGAGCTCCTATAATTCACCCCTCCACTTT. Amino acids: CAISDPPQGSSYNSPLHF.

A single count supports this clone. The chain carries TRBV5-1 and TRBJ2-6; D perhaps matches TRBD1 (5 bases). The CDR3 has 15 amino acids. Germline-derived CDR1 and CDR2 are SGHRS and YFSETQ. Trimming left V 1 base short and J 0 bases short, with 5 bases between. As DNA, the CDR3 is TGCGCCAGCAGCTTGAGGGGCTCTGGGGCCAACGTCCTGACTTTC. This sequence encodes CASSLRGSGANVLTF.

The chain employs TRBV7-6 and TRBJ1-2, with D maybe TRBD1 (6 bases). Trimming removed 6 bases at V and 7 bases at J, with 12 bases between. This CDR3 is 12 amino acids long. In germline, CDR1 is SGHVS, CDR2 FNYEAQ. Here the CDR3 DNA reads TGTGCCAGCAGATTTCGAGGGGGTGGCTACACCTTC. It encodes CASRFRGGGYTF.

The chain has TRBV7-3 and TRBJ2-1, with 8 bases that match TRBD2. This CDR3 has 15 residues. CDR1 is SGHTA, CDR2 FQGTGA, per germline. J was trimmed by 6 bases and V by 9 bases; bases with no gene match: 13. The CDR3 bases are TGTGCCAGTACCCGTGCGTCGGGGGGGCTCAATGAGCAGTTCTTC. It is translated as CASTRASGGLNEQFF.

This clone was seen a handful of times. The CDR3 spells CASGYRAGDTEAFF. The DNA of the CDR3 is TGCGCCAGCGGATACAGGGCGGGGGACACTGAAGCTTTCTTT. This sequence joins TRBV5-1 and TRBJ1-1, with a tentative D call TRBD1 (6 bases). The CDR3 contains 14 residues. V was trimmed by 7 bases and J by 3 bases, leaving 16 bases between them. Germline CDR1 and CDR2: SGHRS and YFSETQ.

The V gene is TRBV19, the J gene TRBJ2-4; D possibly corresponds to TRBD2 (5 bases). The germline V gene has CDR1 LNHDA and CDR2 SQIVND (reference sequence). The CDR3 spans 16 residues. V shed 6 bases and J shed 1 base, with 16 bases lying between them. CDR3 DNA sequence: TGTGCCAGTAGCGATTTGGGGAGTTGGGCCAAAAACATTCAGTACTTC. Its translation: CASSDLGSWAKNIQYF.

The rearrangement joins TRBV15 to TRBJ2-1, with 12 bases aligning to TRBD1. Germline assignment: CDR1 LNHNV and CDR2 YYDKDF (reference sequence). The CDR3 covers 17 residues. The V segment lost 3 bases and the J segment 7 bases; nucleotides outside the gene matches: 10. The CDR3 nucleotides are TGTGCCACCAGCAGTTCACCGGGACAGGGGGCTATTAATGAGCAGTTCTTC. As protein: CATSSSPGQGAINEQFF.

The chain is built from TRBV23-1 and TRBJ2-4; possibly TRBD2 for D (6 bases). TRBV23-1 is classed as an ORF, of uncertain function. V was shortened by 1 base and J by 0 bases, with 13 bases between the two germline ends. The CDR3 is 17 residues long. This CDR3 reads CASSQLGGGVAKNIQYF. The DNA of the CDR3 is TGCGCCAGCAGTCAATTGGGAGGCGGCGTAGCCAAAAACATTCAGTACTTC.

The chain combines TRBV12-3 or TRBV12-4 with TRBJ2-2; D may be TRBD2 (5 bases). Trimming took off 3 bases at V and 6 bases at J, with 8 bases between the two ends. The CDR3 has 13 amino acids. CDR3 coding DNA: TGTGCCAGCAGTTTGGTAGCGTCCGGGGAGCTGTTTTTT. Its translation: CASSLVASGELFF.

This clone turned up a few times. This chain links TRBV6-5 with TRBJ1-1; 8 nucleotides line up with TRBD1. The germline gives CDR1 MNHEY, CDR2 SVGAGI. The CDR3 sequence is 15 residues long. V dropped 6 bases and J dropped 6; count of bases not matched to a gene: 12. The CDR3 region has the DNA TGTGCCAGCAGCATTATTATACAGGGGGTCGCTGAAGCTTTCTTT. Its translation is CASSIIIQGVAEAFF.

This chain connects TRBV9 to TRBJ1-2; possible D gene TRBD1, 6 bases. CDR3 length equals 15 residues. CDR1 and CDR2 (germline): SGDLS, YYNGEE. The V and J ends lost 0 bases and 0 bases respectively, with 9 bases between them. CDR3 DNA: TGTGCCAGCAGCGTAGGGGCAGGGGCTAACTATGGCTACACCTTC. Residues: CASSVGAGANYGYTF.

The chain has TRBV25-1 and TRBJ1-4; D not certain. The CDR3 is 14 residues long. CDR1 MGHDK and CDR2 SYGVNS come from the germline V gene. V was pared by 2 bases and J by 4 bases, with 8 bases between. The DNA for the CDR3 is TGTGCCAGCAGTGAAGAGGGATTTAATGAAAAACTGTTTTTT. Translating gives CASSEEGFNEKLFF.

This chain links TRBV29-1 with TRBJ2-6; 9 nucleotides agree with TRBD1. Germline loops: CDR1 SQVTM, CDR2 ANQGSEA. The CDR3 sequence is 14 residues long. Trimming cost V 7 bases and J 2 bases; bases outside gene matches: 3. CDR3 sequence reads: CSAQGATGANVLTF. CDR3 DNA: TGCAGCGCACAGGGGGCAACTGGGGCCAACGTCCTGACTTTC.

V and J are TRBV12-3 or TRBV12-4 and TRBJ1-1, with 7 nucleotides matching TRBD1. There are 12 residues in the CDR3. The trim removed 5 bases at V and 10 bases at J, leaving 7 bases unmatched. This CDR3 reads CASSLQGSGAFF. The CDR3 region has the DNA TGTGCCAGCAGTCTACAGGGGTCGGGAGCTTTCTTT.

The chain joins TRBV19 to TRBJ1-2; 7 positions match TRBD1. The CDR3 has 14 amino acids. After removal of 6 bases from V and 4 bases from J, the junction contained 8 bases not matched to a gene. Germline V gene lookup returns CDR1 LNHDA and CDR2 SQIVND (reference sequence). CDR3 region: CASRPGTEVYGYTF. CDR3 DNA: TGTGCCAGTAGGCCAGGGACAGAAGTCTATGGCTACACCTTC.

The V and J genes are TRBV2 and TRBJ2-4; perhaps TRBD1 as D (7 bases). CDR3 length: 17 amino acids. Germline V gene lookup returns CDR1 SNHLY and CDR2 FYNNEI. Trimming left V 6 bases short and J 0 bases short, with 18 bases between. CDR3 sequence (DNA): TGTGCCAGCAGGAACCAGGGGGGCTTTGGAGCCAAAAACATTCAGTACTTC. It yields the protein CASRNQGGFGAKNIQYF.

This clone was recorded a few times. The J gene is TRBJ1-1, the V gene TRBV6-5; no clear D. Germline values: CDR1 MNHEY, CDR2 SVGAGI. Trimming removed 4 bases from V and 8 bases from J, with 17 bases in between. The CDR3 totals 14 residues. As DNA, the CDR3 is TGTGCCAGCAGTTCCCGACACCTGAGCCAGGAAGCTTTCTTT. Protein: CASSSRHLSQEAFF.

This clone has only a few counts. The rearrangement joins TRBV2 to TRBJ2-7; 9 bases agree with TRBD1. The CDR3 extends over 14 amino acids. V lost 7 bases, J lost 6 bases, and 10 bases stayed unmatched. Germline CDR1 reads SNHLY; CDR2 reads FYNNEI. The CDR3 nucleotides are TGTGCCAGCACATTCCCGGGACAGGGCTCCGAGCAGTACTTC. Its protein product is CASTFPGQGSEQYF.

The CDR3 DNA is TGCAGTGCTAGCCTGTATGGCTACACCTTC. It codes for CSASLYGYTF. The chain has TRBV20-1 and TRBJ1-2; D gene uncertain. CDR3 length equals 10 residues. Trimming shortened V by 3 bases and J by 5 bases, and 4 bases separated the two germline ends. Germline CDR1 and CDR2: DFQATT and SNEGSKA (reference sequence).